This T cell receptor (beta chain) was sequenced in a study of blood T cell repertoires in COVID-19. About the study: The United States, Italy and Spain were the sources of the acute and convalescent COVID-19 samples. From T cells, B-cell-depleted T cells, or PBMCs came the material, which was cDNA or gDNA.

Profiled with immunoSEQ multiplex PCR; TCRdb holds only in-frame clones, not every one. This sample yields about 160,000 clones, of which about 90% are seen a single time; roughly 4% belongs to the top ten. The CDR3 is 15 residues long. The germline CDR1 and CDR2 sequences are SQVTM and ANQGSEA. V was cut by 4 bases and J by 0 bases, with 13 bases left in between. The V gene is TRBV29-1, the J gene TRBJ1-3; D may be TRBD1 (6 bases). Sequenced input: PBMCs or T cells enriched from blood (not recorded which). The clonotype comes from a woman between 40 and 50 years old who had been exposed to COVID-19. The CDR3 sequence: CSVAPSDSSGNTIYF. CDR3 sequence (DNA): TGCAGCGTTGCTCCTTCGGACAGCTCTGGAAACACCATATATTTT.